This T cell receptor (beta chain) is from a study of T cells expressing NK-cell markers. Study in general: Most of the eight sequenced donors tested HCMV-seropositive; one tested seronegative.

The CDR3 runs 17 residues. Looked up from germline, CDR1 is DFQATT and CDR2 is SNEGSKA (reference sequence). In the case of this clonotype: The antigen is unknown.

No DNA is given; TCRdb re-called the 5' RACE reads and lists each CDR3 protein once. The table for this sample gives roughly 430,000 distinct CDR3 sequences. Broader study findings: Specificity for HCMV among expanded NKG2C+ T cell clones was not established. Dominance of the CD3+CD56-NKG2C+ fraction by these clonotypes also held in several donors. Of the CD8+ T cells in about 6 donors, roughly 1.0-7.5% belonged to dominant NKG2C+ clonotypes.

The clonotype originates from a woman aged 18 to 75 in good health. The sequenced sample was blood T cells: a sorted CD56 or NKG2C T cell subset, CD4+ or CD8+ T cells, or bulk PBMC T cells (not recorded which). The chain uses TRBV20-1 and TRBJ2-1. The chain's CDR3 is CSARDGLRATNFDEQFF.